These 26 T cell receptor beta chains were sequenced from one sample in a study of CD8+ T cells in alopecia areata. Reverse transcribed after extraction, RNA yielded cDNA as the sequencing template. Measured with immunoSEQ multiplex PCR; TCRdb has only the in-frame clones, and not every one. The table records 45,000 to 60,000 clones, 96% of them present only once. The sample was CD8+ T cells sorted from blood, taken at week 0. Receptor source: a human donor with alopecia areata.

The V and J genes are TRBV4-3 and TRBJ2-3; D remains unclear. CDR3 length equals 18 residues. Between the trimmed V and J ends, which lost 0 bases and 4 bases, there was a span of 20 bases. The germline CDR1 and CDR2 sequences are LGHNA and YSLEER. CDR3 region: CASSQEGPPNLLADTQYF. Here the CDR3 DNA reads TGCGCCAGCAGCCAAGAAGGGCCCCCCAACCTCCTGGCAGATACGCAGTATTTT.

V usage is TRBV5-1 and J usage is TRBJ2-1; 10 nucleotides line up with TRBD2. The V and J ends lost 2 bases and 9 bases, in that order; junction bases with no gene match: 5. The CDR3 runs to 14 residues. Germline V CDR1 and CDR2: SGHRS, YFSETQ. As DNA, the CDR3 is TGCGCCAGCAGCTTAGCGGGGGGGCAAAGTGAGCAGTTCTTC. This encodes CASSLAGGQSEQFF.

V is TRBV6-5 and J is TRBJ2-2; 11 nucleotides match TRBD1. Trimming at V came to 2 bases and at J to 4 bases, leaving 3 bases not matched to a gene. The CDR3 loop spans 16 amino acids. Germline assignment: CDR1 MNHEY and CDR2 SVGAGI. The CDR3 region is CASSYGTGGSTGELFF. The DNA for the CDR3 is TGTGCCAGCAGTTACGGGACAGGGGGGAGCACCGGGGAGCTGTTTTTT.

This chain connects TRBV6-5 to TRBJ1-2; 7 nucleotides match TRBD1. This CDR3 is built from 15 residues. Germline values: CDR1 MNHEY, CDR2 SVGAGI. The V and J ends lost 2 bases and 7 bases, in that order; junction bases with no gene match: 10. In DNA, the CDR3 is TGTGCCAGCAGTTACAGGGAAACAGGGGTCGGTGGCTACACCTTC. Its protein product is CASSYRETGVGGYTF.

This chain connects TRBV11-2 to TRBJ2-7; D perhaps matches TRBD1 (6 bases). This CDR3 has 13 residues. V was shortened by 1 base and J by 6 bases, with 10 bases between the two germline ends. Looked up from germline, CDR1 is SGHAT and CDR2 is FQNNGV. The CDR3 here is CASSLGTGSEQYF. In DNA, the CDR3 is TGTGCCAGCAGCTTAGGTACAGGGTCCGAGCAGTACTTC.

This sequence joins TRBV4-1 and TRBJ1-2; D uncertain. The CDR3 is 15 amino acids. V lost 2 bases and J 3 bases, leaving 13 bases between the germline ends. Germline V gene data show CDR1 as MGHRA and CDR2 as YSYEKL. CDR3 region: CASSQSKGNHYGYTF. In DNA form, the CDR3 reads TGCGCCAGCAGCCAATCTAAGGGTAATCACTATGGCTACACCTTC.

The rearrangement links TRBV6-1 to TRBJ1-5; possible D gene TRBD1, 5 bases. The ends were cut back, 6 bases at V and 5 bases at J, with 14 bases in the middle. Germline assignment: CDR1 MNHNS and CDR2 SASEGT. The CDR3 length is 14 residues. The CDR3 region has the DNA TGTGCCAGCAGCGACCTGGGGGGGTATCAGCCCCAGCATTTT. This codes for CASSDLGGYQPQHF.

This clone was seen a single time. J is TRBJ2-2 and V is TRBV4-1, with no clear D. V was trimmed by 0 bases and J by 4 bases, leaving 6 bases between them. This CDR3 spans 14 amino acids. CDR1 and CDR2 (germline): MGHRA, YSYEKL. The CDR3: CASSQDRSTGELFF. CDR3 nucleotides: TGCGCCAGCAGCCAAGACCGTAGCACCGGGGAGCTGTTTTTT.

The rearrangement links TRBV19 to TRBJ2-7; 9 bases agree with TRBD1. The CDR3 contains 15 residues. The V segment lost 5 bases and the J segment 1 base; nucleotides outside the gene matches: 6. Germline CDR1 LNHDA, CDR2 SQIVND (reference sequence). CDR3 amino acids: CASSAGTGLSYEQYF. The CDR3 region has the DNA TGTGCCAGTAGTGCCGGGACAGGGCTTTCCTACGAGCAGTACTTC.

The CDR3 region is CASSATGQGTYEQYF. CDR3 coding DNA: TGTGCCAGCAGCGCAACAGGACAGGGGACATACGAGCAGTACTTC. The rearrangement joins TRBV9 to TRBJ2-7, with 9 bases matching TRBD1. V lost 3 bases and J lost 4; bases outside the gene matches: 8. Germline V gene lookup returns CDR1 SGDLS and CDR2 YYNGEE. This CDR3 has 15 residues. The whole variable domain, remainder taken from reference TRBV9 and TRBJ2-7, is DSGVTQTPKHLITATGQRVTLRCSPRSGDLSVYWYQQSLDQGLQFLIQYYNGEERAKGNILERFSAQQFPDLHSELNLSSLELGDSALYFCASSATGQGTYEQYFGPGTRLTVT.

In its sample, this clone ranks as medium-sized. This sequence joins TRBV12-5 and TRBJ2-1, with 13 bases matching TRBD2. The germline V gene encodes CDR1 LGHNT and CDR2 FRNRAP. This CDR3 has 18 amino acids. Germline trimming cut 3 bases from V and 0 bases from J; bases unmatched to any gene: 5. CDR3 DNA: TGTGCTAGTGGTTTCGGACTAGCGGGGGATAGCTCCTACAATGAGCAGTTCTTC. It encodes CASGFGLAGDSSYNEQFF.

The chain employs TRBV23-1 and TRBJ1-5, with 10 bases fitting TRBD1. TRBV23-1 is an ORF for which the function is uncertain. V lost 2 bases to trimming and J lost 2 bases; unmatched junction nucleotides: 0. CDR3 length: 15 residues. The CDR3 DNA is TGCGCCAGCAGTCAAGGGACAGGGGGCAATCAGCCCCAGCATTTT. Translating it yields CASSQGTGGNQPQHF.

The rearrangement links TRBV4-1 to TRBJ2-3, with D perhaps matching TRBD1 (6 bases). Germline CDR1 reads MGHRA; CDR2 reads YSYEKL. The CDR3 has 15 residues. Trimming left V 1 base short and J 4 bases short, with 12 bases between. DNA for the CDR3: TGCGCCAGCAGCCAAGGTGGGGGCCGAGCAGATACGCAGTATTTT. Translated: CASSQGGGRADTQYF.

The rearrangement joins TRBV4-3 to TRBJ2-2; 9 positions match TRBD1. Germline V gives CDR1 LGHNA, CDR2 YSLEER. The length of the CDR3 is 15 residues. Germline trimming cut 4 bases from V and 6 bases from J; bases unmatched to any gene: 6. CDR3: CASSPGQGSAGELFF. CDR3 in DNA: TGCGCCAGCAGCCCGGGACAGGGATCGGCCGGGGAGCTGTTTTTT.

V is TRBV6-5 and J is TRBJ2-1; 7 nucleotides match TRBD2. Per germline, CDR1 MNHEY and CDR2 SVGAGI. Trimming removed 6 bases from V and 5 bases from J; junction bases left unmatched: 10. The CDR3 consists of 15 residues. The CDR3 nucleotides are TGTGCCAGCAGAGAGCGGGGTGTCAAACACAATGAGCAGTTCTTC. Amino acids: CASRERGVKHNEQFF.

In its sample, this clone was seen a few times. This sequence joins TRBV13 and TRBJ1-6; perhaps TRBD1 as D (6 bases). The germline V gene encodes CDR1 PRHDT and CDR2 FYEKMQ (reference sequence). V was cut by 5 bases and J by 8 bases, with 16 bases left in between. The CDR3 has 15 amino acids. The CDR3 loop reads CASSPIAGEDSPLHF. For the CDR3, the DNA is TGTGCCAGCAGCCCCATCGCAGGGGAGGATTCACCCCTCCACTTT.

The V call is TRBV27, the J call TRBJ1-2, with a tentative D call TRBD1 (5 bases). The CDR3 has 16 residues. The germline gives CDR1 MNHEY, CDR2 SMNVEV (reference sequence). Trimming cost V 3 bases and J 2 bases, with 16 bases left between them. CDR3 region: CASSFGGFWGNYGYTF. CDR3 nucleotide sequence: TGTGCCAGCAGTTTCGGGGGGTTCTGGGGGAACTATGGCTACACCTTC.

The gene calls are TRBV27 and TRBJ1-3; D is uncertain. Per the germline V gene, CDR1 is MNHEY and CDR2 is SMNVEV (reference sequence). V lost 6 bases, J lost 4 bases, and 10 bases lay in between. There are 13 residues in the CDR3. DNA for the CDR3: TGTGCCAGCAGCCGAGTGGCCGGAAACACCATATATTTT. Translating gives CASSRVAGNTIYF.

The CDR3 region has the DNA TGTGCCAGTAGTCCAACACTGACAGGGTTAAAAGGCTACACCTTC. This sequence encodes CASSPTLTGLKGYTF. The chain combines TRBV19 with TRBJ1-2, with 7 bases fitting TRBD1. Germline assignment: CDR1 LNHDA and CDR2 SQIVND (reference sequence). V lost 5 bases to trimming and J lost 8 bases; unmatched junction nucleotides: 14. This CDR3 has 15 amino acids.

This chain joins TRBV4-1 and TRBJ2-5, with D hard to call. The ends were cut back, 0 bases at V and 2 bases at J, with 13 bases in the middle. This CDR3 region has 16 residues. In germline, CDR1 is MGHRA, CDR2 YSYEKL. CDR3 sequence: CASSQDTLGYQETQYF. The CDR3 coding sequence is TGCGCCAGCAGCCAAGATACCTTGGGGTATCAAGAGACCCAGTACTTC.

The genes are TRBV9 and TRBJ2-3; D uncertain. Per the germline V gene, CDR1 is SGDLS and CDR2 is YYNGEE. Between the trimmed V and J ends, which lost 4 bases and 4 bases, there was a span of 10 bases. The CDR3 spans 13 residues. CDR3 in DNA: TGTGCCAGCAGCTTCCTGCTAGCAGATACGCAGTATTTT. It is translated as CASSFLLADTQYF.

The V gene is TRBV7-9, the J gene TRBJ1-2; the match to TRBD1 covers 7 bases. V gave up 0 bases and J gave up 4 bases; unmatched junction bases: 8. This CDR3 is built from 16 residues. Per germline, CDR1 SEHNR and CDR2 FQNEAQ (reference sequence). CDR3 protein: CASSLAVGQPIYGYTF. For the CDR3, the DNA is TGTGCCAGCAGCTTAGCGGTGGGACAGCCAATCTATGGCTACACCTTC. Complete variable domain (other parts from reference TRBV7-9 and TRBJ1-2): DTGVSQNPRHKITKRGQNVTFRCDPISEHNRLYWYRQTLGQGPEFLTYFQNEAQLEKSRLLSDRFSAERPKGSFSTLEIQRTEQGDSAMYLCASSLAVGQPIYGYTFGSGTRLTVV.

V and J are TRBV5-1 and TRBJ2-3; 8 positions match TRBD1. The ends lost 4 bases at V and 4 bases at J; junction bases unmatched: 11. The CDR3 has 16 residues. Germline V gene data show CDR1 as SGHRS and CDR2 as YFSETQ. In nucleotides, the CDR3 is TGCGCCAGCAGCCCCTGGACAGGGTGGGGACCAGATACGCAGTATTTT. Translation gives CASSPWTGWGPDTQYF.

This chain uses TRBV19 with TRBJ1-1; no firm D call. V was pared by 6 bases and J by 1 base, with 6 bases between. Germline CDR1 and CDR2: LNHDA and SQIVND (reference sequence). The CDR3 extends over 12 amino acids. The CDR3 DNA reads TGTGCCAGTAGATTAAAGAACACTGAAGCTTTCTTT. Amino acid sequence: CASRLKNTEAFF. Drawing the rest from reference TRBV19 and TRBJ1-1, the complete variable domain is DGGITQSPKYLFRKEGQNVTLSCEQNLNHDAMYWYRQDPGQGLRLIYYSQIVNDFQKGDIAEGYSVSREKKESFPLTVTSAQKNPTAFYLCASRLKNTEAFFGQGTRLTVV.

This chain uses TRBV29-1 with TRBJ2-6; possibly TRBD1 for D (6 bases). The CDR3 consists of 17 residues. The germline CDR1 and CDR2 sequences are SQVTM and ANQGSEA. V lost 5 bases, J lost 0 bases, and 17 bases lay in between. The CDR3 spells CSVHGGPGDSGANVLTF. The CDR3 DNA reads TGCAGCGTTCACGGCGGGCCAGGGGACTCTGGGGCCAACGTCCTGACTTTC.

V usage is TRBV2 and J usage is TRBJ1-6, with no clear D. Trimming removed 3 bases at V and 0 bases at J, with 9 bases between. CDR3 length: 16 amino acids. Germline V gene sequence: CDR1 SNHLY, CDR2 FYNNEI. CDR3 amino acids: CASSDVESSYNSPLHF. The CDR3, as DNA: TGTGCCAGCAGTGACGTGGAGAGCTCCTATAATTCACCCCTCCACTTT.